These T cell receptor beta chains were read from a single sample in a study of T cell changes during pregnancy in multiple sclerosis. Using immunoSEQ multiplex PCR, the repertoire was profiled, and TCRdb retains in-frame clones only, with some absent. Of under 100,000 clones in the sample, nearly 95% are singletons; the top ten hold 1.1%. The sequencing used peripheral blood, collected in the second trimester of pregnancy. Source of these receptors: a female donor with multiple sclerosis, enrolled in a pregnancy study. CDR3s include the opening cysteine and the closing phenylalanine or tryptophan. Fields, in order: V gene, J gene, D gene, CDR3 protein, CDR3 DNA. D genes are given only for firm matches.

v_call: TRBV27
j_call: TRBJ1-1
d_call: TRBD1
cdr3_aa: CASTGGVNTEAFF
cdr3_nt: TGTGCCAGCACAGGGGGAGTGAACACTGAAGCTTTCTTT

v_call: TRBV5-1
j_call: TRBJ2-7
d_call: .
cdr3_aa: CASSLAPAGPYEQYF
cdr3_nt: TGCGCCAGCAGCTTGGCCCCCGCAGGTCCCTACGAGCAGTACTTC

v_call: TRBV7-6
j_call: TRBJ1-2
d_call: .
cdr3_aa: CASSPPQGLSGYTF
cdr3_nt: TGTGCCAGCAGCCCCCCCCAGGGGCTCTCTGGCTACACCTTC

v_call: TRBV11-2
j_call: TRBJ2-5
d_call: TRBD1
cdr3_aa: CASASYRGRETQYF
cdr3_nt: TGTGCCAGCGCCTCTTACAGGGGGCGAGAGACCCAGTACTTC

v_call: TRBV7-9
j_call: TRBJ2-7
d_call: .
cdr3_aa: CASSPGESYEQYF
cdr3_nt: TGTGCCAGCAGCCCAGGGGAGTCCTACGAGCAGTACTTC

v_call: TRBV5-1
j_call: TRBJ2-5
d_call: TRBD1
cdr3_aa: CASSLEARQGMETQYF
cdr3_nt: TGCGCCAGCAGCTTGGAAGCGAGACAGGGAATGGAGACCCAGTACTTC

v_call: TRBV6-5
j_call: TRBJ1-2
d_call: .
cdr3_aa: CASSFQGGEYGYTF
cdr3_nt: TGTGCCAGCAGTTTCCAAGGGGGGGAGTATGGCTACACCTTC

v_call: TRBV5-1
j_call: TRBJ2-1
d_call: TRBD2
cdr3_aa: CAISSGRDYNEQFF
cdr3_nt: TGCGCCATCTCGAGCGGGAGGGACTACAATGAGCAGTTCTTC

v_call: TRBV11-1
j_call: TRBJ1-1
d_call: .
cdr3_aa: CASSRGALNTEAFF
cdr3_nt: TGTGCCAGCAGCCGCGGGGCTCTGAACACTGAAGCTTTCTTT

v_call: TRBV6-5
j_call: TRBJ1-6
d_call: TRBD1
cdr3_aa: CASSHSGQGNSPLHF
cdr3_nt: TGTGCCAGCAGTCACTCCGGACAGGGGAATTCACCCCTCCACTTT

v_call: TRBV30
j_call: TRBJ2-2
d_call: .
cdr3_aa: CASPPGTLNTGELFF
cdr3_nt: TGTGCCTCCCCTCCCGGGACACTGAACACCGGGGAGCTGTTTTTT

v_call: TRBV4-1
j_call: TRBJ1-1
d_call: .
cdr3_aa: CASSQVTGTNTEAFF
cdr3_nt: TGCGCCAGCAGCCAAGTCACAGGGACGAACACTGAAGCTTTCTTT

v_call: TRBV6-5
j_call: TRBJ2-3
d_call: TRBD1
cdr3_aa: CASSFRDRGRDTQYF
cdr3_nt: TGTGCCAGCAGTTTCCGGGACAGGGGTCGCGATACGCAGTATTTT

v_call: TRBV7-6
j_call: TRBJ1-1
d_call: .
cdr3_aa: CASSLGQNTEAFF
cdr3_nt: TGTGCCAGCAGCTTAGGACAGAACACTGAAGCTTTCTTT

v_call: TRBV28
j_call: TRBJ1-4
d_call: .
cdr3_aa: CASSLRPIRQTNEKLFF
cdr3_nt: TGTGCCAGCAGTTTACGACCAATCAGGCAAACTAATGAAAAACTGTTTTTT

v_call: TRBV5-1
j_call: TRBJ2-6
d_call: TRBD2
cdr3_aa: CASSWGLAGGPGSGANVLTF
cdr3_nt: TGCGCCAGCAGCTGGGGACTAGCGGGAGGGCCAGGCTCTGGGGCCAACGTCCTGACTTTC

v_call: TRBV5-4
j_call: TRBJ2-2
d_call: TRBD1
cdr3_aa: CASSLARGSRNTGELFF
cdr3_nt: TGTGCCAGCAGCTTGGCCAGGGGGAGTCGGAACACCGGGGAGCTGTTTTTT

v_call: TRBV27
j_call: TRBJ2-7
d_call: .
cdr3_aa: CASGKTSDEQYF
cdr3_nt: TGTGCCAGCGGCAAAACTAGTGACGAGCAGTACTTC

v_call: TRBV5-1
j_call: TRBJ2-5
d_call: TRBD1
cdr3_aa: CASSLGQGAWETQYF
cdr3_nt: TGCGCCAGCAGCTTAGGACAGGGGGCATGGGAGACCCAGTACTTC

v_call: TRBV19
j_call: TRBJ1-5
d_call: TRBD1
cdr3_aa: CASSIGQGGNQPQHF
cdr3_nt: TGTGCCAGTAGTATCGGACAGGGGGGAAATCAGCCCCAGCATTTT

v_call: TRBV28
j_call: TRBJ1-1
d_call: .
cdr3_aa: CASSATGRTEAFF
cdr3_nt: TGTGCCAGCAGTGCGACAGGCCGCACTGAAGCTTTCTTT

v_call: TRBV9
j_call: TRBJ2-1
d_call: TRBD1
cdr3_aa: CASSVSSGTGSYNEQFF
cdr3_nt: TGTGCCAGCAGCGTATCCTCCGGGACAGGGTCCTACAATGAGCAGTTCTTC

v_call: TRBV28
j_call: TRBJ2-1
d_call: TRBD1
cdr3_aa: CASSLTGGAEQFF
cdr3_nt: TGTGCCAGCAGCCTCACAGGGGGCGCCGAGCAGTTCTTC

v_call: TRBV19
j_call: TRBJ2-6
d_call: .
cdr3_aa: CASSLTPRQAVINSGANVLTF
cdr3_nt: TGTGCCAGTAGCCTCACCCCCAGACAGGCCGTCATAAACTCTGGGGCCAACGTCCTGACTTTC

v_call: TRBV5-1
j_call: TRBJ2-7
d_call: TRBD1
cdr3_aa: CASSPRGSNEQYF
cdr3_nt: TGCGCCAGCAGCCCCAGGGGGAGCAACGAGCAGTACTTC